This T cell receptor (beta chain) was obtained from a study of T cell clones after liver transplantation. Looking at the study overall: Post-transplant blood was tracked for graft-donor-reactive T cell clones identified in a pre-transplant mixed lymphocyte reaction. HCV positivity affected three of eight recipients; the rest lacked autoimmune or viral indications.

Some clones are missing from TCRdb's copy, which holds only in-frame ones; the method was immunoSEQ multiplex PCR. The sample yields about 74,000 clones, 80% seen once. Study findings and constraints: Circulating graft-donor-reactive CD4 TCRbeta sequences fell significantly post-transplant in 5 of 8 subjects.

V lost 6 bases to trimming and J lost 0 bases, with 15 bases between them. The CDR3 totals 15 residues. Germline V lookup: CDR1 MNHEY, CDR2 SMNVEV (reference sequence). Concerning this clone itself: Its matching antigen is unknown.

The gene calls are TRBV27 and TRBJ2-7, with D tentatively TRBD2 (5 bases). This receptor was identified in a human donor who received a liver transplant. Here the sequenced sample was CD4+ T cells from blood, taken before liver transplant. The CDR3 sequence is CASRRAARSSYEQYF. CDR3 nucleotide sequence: TGTGCCAGCAGACGAGCGGCAAGAAGCTCCTACGAGCAGTACTTC.